A selection of T cell receptor beta chains follows, all from one sample in a study of T cells in Graves' hyperthyroidism and ophthalmopathy. TCRdb re-called the multiplex PCR reads through MiXCR, storing one row per CDR3 protein. The sample has about 350,000 distinct CDR3 sequences; approximately 14% are singletons. Sequenced: blood. The receptor set was obtained from a woman aged 30 to 39 with Graves' hyperthyroidism. The CDR3 runs from the conserved cysteine through the conserved F or W. The D gene is left open where the match is weak. Size values are once, few and many counts, or a class for expanded clones, and some rows have none.

size: -
V: TRBV18
J: TRBJ1-2
D: TRBD1
CDR3: CASSPQHDGTANGYTF
DNA: TGTGCCAGCTCACCACAACATGACGGGACAGCTAATGGCTACACCTTC

size: -
V: TRBV6-1
J: TRBJ2-1
D: TRBD2
CDR3: CASIQTSGRDEQFF
DNA: TGTGCCAGCATACAGACTAGCGGGAGGGATGAGCAGTTCTTC

size: few
V: TRBV20-1
J: TRBJ1-4
D: -
CDR3: CSARDLGRRLNEKLFF
DNA: TGCAGTGCTAGAGATCTCGGGAGGCGCCTTAATGAAAAACTGTTTTTT

size: -
V: TRBV29-1
J: TRBJ1-4
D: -
CDR3: CSVEGGGQEKLFF
DNA: TGCAGCGTTGAAGGAGGGGGGCAAGAAAAACTGTTTTTT

size: many
V: TRBV11-2
J: TRBJ1-2
D: TRBD1
CDR3: CASSLVGRGRRGYTF
DNA: TGTGCCAGCAGCTTAGTAGGCAGGGGGCGCCGTGGCTACACCTTC

size: few
V: TRBV20-1
J: TRBJ2-3
D: -
CDR3: CSARDPSRAGDTQYF
DNA: TGCAGTGCTAGAGATCCTTCCCGGGCAGGAGATACGCAGTATTTT

size: -
V: TRBV6-5
J: TRBJ1-1
D: -
CDR3: CASSYVAANTEAFF
DNA: TGTGCCAGCAGTTATGTCGCAGCGAACACTGAAGCTTTCTTT

size: many
V: TRBV28
J: TRBJ2-3
D: -
CDR3: CASSQERTVTDTQYF
DNA: TGTGCCAGCAGTCAGGAGAGAACTGTAACAGATACGCAGTATTTT

size: few
V: TRBV20-1
J: TRBJ1-6
D: -
CDR3: CSARDLRGGNSPLHF
DNA: TGCAGTGCTAGAGATCTAAGGGGAGGGAATTCACCCCTCCACTTT

size: -
V: TRBV4-1
J: TRBJ1-3
D: -
CDR3: CASSQGVSSGNTIYF
DNA: TGCGCCAGCAGCCAAGGGGTTTCCTCTGGAAACACCATATATTTT

size: few
V: TRBV3-1
J: TRBJ2-1
D: -
CDR3: CASSRTGVEQFF
DNA: TGTGCCAGCAGCAGAACTGGGGTTGAGCAGTTCTTC

size: many
V: TRBV7-8
J: TRBJ1-4
D: -
CDR3: CASSYIGEKLFF
DNA: TGTGCCAGCAGCTATATAGGGGAAAAACTGTTTTTT

size: -
V: TRBV3-1
J: TRBJ1-1
D: -
CDR3: CASSTSQGYGEAFF
DNA: TGTGCCAGCAGCACATCCCAGGGTTACGGTGAAGCTTTCTTT

size: many
V: TRBV27
J: TRBJ1-1
D: -
CDR3: CASSSQGQAFF
DNA: TGTGCCAGCAGTTCCCAGGGCCAAGCTTTCTTT

size: many
V: TRBV11-2
J: TRBJ2-5
D: TRBD1
CDR3: CASSDRTGLETQYF
DNA: TGTGCCAGCAGCGACCGGACAGGGCTAGAGACCCAGTACTTC

size: once
V: TRBV4-2
J: TRBJ1-4
D: -
CDR3: CASRDTGWDNEKLFF
DNA: TGTGCCAGCAGGGACACAGGGTGGGATAATGAAAAACTGTTTTTT

size: many
V: TRBV28
J: TRBJ2-3
D: -
CDR3: CASRFLPLGGDTQYF
DNA: TGTGCCAGCAGATTTCTCCCCCTCGGAGGAGATACGCAGTATTTT

size: -
V: TRBV10-2
J: TRBJ1-1
D: -
CDR3: CASRSRGVEAFF
DNA: TGCGCCAGCCGGAGTAGGGGAGTGGAAGCTTTCTTT

size: many
V: TRBV18
J: TRBJ2-5
D: TRBD1
CDR3: CASSPRQGAGETQYF
DNA: TGTGCCAGCTCACCACGACAGGGGGCCGGTGAGACCCAGTACTTC

size: few
V: TRBV9
J: TRBJ2-7
D: TRBD2
CDR3: CASSAQREGSEQYF
DNA: TGTGCCAGCAGCGCCCAAAGGGAGGGCTCCGAGCAGTACTTC

size: many
V: TRBV30
J: TRBJ2-2
D: TRBD1
CDR3: CAWSEQGIDTGELFF
DNA: TGTGCCTGGAGCGAACAGGGGATCGACACCGGGGAGCTGTTTTTT

size: few
V: TRBV20-1
J: TRBJ2-2
D: TRBD1
CDR3: CSARESTGGNGELFF
DNA: TGCAGTGCTCGAGAGTCGACAGGGGGCAACGGGGAGCTGTTTTTT

size: many
V: TRBV5-1
J: TRBJ2-7
D: -
CDR3: CASSPPAGTRRTEQYF
DNA: TGCGCCAGCAGCCCCCCCGCCGGGACCCGGCGAACCGAGCAGTACTTC

size: many
V: TRBV12-5
J: TRBJ1-2
D: -
CDR3: CASGFDRDLTYGYTF
DNA: TGTGCTAGTGGTTTCGATCGGGACCTGACCTATGGCTACACCTTC

size: -
V: TRBV29-1
J: TRBJ1-2
D: -
CDR3: CSVKAGRNYGYTF
DNA: TGCAGCGTTAAGGCAGGACGTAACTATGGCTACACCTTC

size: -
V: TRBV20-1
J: TRBJ1-1
D: -
CDR3: CSAREAGNTEAFF
DNA: TGCAGTGCTAGAGAGGCGGGGAACACTGAAGCTTTCTTT

size: -
V: TRBV20-1
J: TRBJ2-1
D: TRBD2
CDR3: CSAMPLAGGPGEQFF
DNA: TGCAGTGCTATGCCCCTAGCGGGAGGGCCGGGTGAGCAGTTCTTC

size: -
V: TRBV9
J: TRBJ1-5
D: -
CDR3: CASSVSAAGGENSNQPQHF
DNA: TGTGCCAGCAGCGTATCTGCTGCGGGGGGAGAGAATAGCAATCAGCCCCAGCATTTT

size: many
V: TRBV20-1
J: TRBJ2-1
D: -
CDR3: CSARSGNEQFF
DNA: TGCAGTGCTAGATCCGGAAATGAGCAGTTCTTC

size: few
V: TRBV6-1
J: TRBJ2-1
D: TRBD2
CDR3: CASSASGRAEQFF
DNA: TGTGCCAGCAGTGCTAGCGGGAGGGCCGAGCAGTTCTTC

size: many
V: TRBV28
J: TRBJ2-1
D: TRBD1
CDR3: CASSQGALYNEQFF
DNA: TGTGCCAGTTCACAGGGGGCTCTCTACAATGAGCAGTTCTTC

size: -
V: TRBV20-1
J: TRBJ2-3
D: TRBD2
CDR3: CSAGPPGLAGGDTQYF
DNA: TGCAGTGCAGGCCCCCCGGGACTAGCGGGAGGAGATACGCAGTATTTT

size: many
V: TRBV27
J: TRBJ1-5
D: -
CDR3: CASSQWSNQPQHF
DNA: TGTGCCAGCAGTCAGTGGAGCAATCAGCCCCAGCATTTT

size: many
V: TRBV11-2
J: TRBJ2-7
D: TRBD1
CDR3: CASSFGRQGGNYEQYF
DNA: TGTGCCAGCAGCTTTGGCAGACAGGGGGGGAACTACGAGCAGTACTTC

size: many
V: TRBV20-1
J: TRBJ2-5
D: -
CDR3: CSAFIGGSQETQYF
DNA: TGCAGTGCTTTCATAGGCGGTAGTCAAGAGACCCAGTACTTC